This T cell receptor (beta chain) emerged from a study of cytomegalovirus exposure and HLA in healthy donors. General study findings and limits: Within the data, a cluster of highly shared sequence variants was likely a sequencing artifact. Among TCR beta chains of equal frequency, HLA-associated ones were more clonally expanded in a later analysis.

Regarding this clone: No antigen is known for it.

Researchers ran the PCR with 60 Vbeta and 13 Jbeta primers. This table comes from immunoSEQ multiplex PCR, and its TCRdb copy is limited to in-frame clones, with some not included. Recorded here are around 210,000 clones; the top ten clones represent less than 1%. The receptor's source is a woman aged 25-40 years in good health and CMV-seropositive. What was sequenced was PBMCs.

The CDR3 DNA sequence: TGCGCCAGCAGCCATGCTTGGGACAGGGCCAAGTCCTATAATTCACCCCTCCACTTT. Residues: CASSHAWDRAKSYNSPLHF. This chain joins TRBV4-1 and TRBJ1-6; 9 bases fit TRBD1. The germline V gene has CDR1 MGHRA and CDR2 YSYEKL. J lost 1 base, V lost 3 bases, and 10 bases had no gene match. This CDR3 contains 19 residues.